This is a list of T cell receptor beta chains from one sample in a study of T cell repertoires in cytomegalovirus infection. TCRdb re-analysed the reads in MiXCR, keeping a single row per CDR3 protein. The sample has some 700,000 distinct CDR3 sequences, roughly a third seen once; the top ten hold around 3%. The sample comprised PBMCs. These receptors came from a human donor in good health (CMV status not recorded). Some clones in this sample may be carry-over from other donors' samples. The CDR3 runs from the conserved cysteine through the conserved F or W. A D gene is named only where the DNA matches it firmly. Not all rows give a size; the values are once, few, many and, for expanded clones, a class.

D gene | CDR3 length | clone size | J gene | V gene | CDR3 protein | CDR3 DNA
NA | 15 | NA | TRBJ2-2 | TRBV7-7 | CASSLRGSATGELFF | TGTGCTAGCAGCTTACGGGGGTCGGCCACCGGGGAGCTGTTTTTT
NA | 15 | NA | TRBJ2-7 | TRBV12-3/TRBV12-4 | CASSPGALRHYEQYF | TGTGCCAGCAGTCCTGGGGCTCTCCGGCACTACGAGCAGTACTTC
NA | 16 | NA | TRBJ2-1 | TRBV7-2 | CASSLGTMGVHNEQFF | TGTGCCAGCAGCTTAGGGACCATGGGGGTCCACAATGAGCAGTTCTTC
TRBD2 | 20 | NA | TRBJ2-3 | TRBV13 | CASSSTAHLAGGRGTDTQYF | TGTGCCAGCAGCTCCACCGCCCATTTAGCGGGGGGGCGAGGCACAGATACGCAGTATTTT
NA | 15 | NA | TRBJ1-1 | TRBV6-6 | CASSYMPDGNTEAFF | TGTGCCAGCAGTTACATGCCGGACGGGAACACTGAAGCTTTCTTT
NA | 16 | NA | TRBJ1-2 | TRBV27 | CASSLRWVAPNYGYTF | TGTGCCAGCAGTCTCAGATGGGTTGCGCCCAACTATGGCTACACCTTC
NA | 17 | NA | TRBJ2-6 | TRBV7-6 | CASSLGTWNHGANVLTF | TGTGCCAGCAGCTTAGGGACATGGAACCATGGGGCCAACGTCCTGACTTTC
TRBD2 | 17 | NA | TRBJ2-3 | TRBV7-8 | CASSSTGWAERGDTQYF | TGTGCCAGCAGCTCCACTGGCTGGGCCGAGCGGGGAGATACGCAGTATTTT
NA | 16 | few | TRBJ2-4 | TRBV11-2 | CASSLPPTRVENIQYF | TGTGCCAGCAGCCTGCCCCCGACTAGGGTCGAAAACATTCAGTACTTC
TRBD1 | 14 | many | TRBJ1-6 | TRBV7-2 | CASSPTGDRAPLHF | TGTGCCAGCAGCCCGACAGGGGATAGGGCACCCCTCCACTTT
TRBD1 | 16 | NA | TRBJ2-7 | TRBV27 | CASSFTVGQGLYEQYF | TGTGCCAGCAGTTTTACTGTAGGACAGGGGCTCTACGAGCAGTACTTC
TRBD1 | 16 | NA | TRBJ1-1 | TRBV15 | CATSRTGQGARTEAFF | TGTGCCACCAGCAGAACCGGACAGGGGGCACGGACTGAAGCTTTCTTT
NA | 15 | few | TRBJ2-2 | TRBV5-6 | CATQAGGPNTGELFF | TGTGCCACCCAGGCTGGGGGCCCGAACACCGGGGAGCTGTTTTTT
NA | 15 | NA | TRBJ2-1 | TRBV7-6 | CASSFRQAPHNEQFF | TGTGCTAGCAGCTTCCGACAGGCGCCCCACAATGAGCAGTTCTTC
NA | 15 | many | TRBJ1-1 | TRBV12-3/TRBV12-4 | CASSRQQGSGTEAFF | TGTGCCAGCAGCCGCCAACAGGGCTCGGGGACTGAAGCTTTCTTT
TRBD2 | 17 | NA | TRBJ2-2 | TRBV4-1 | CASSQGLAGGPGVELFF | TGCGCCAGCAGCCAAGGACTAGCGGGGGGGCCTGGCGTCGAGCTGTTTTTT